These 3 T cell receptor beta chains were sequenced from one sample in a study of identical twins. TCRdb passed the 5' RACE reads through MiXCR, listing each CDR3 protein once. The top ten clones hold 0.48% of a sample with about 530,000 distinct CDR3 sequences, approximately 20% of them seen once. This sample also belongs to another study, concerning yellow fever vaccine responses in identical twins.

The source material was CD4+ T cells sorted from blood. These receptors all stem from a woman between 18 and 29 years old in good health.

The V gene is TRBV12-3 or TRBV12-4, the J gene TRBJ1-2, with D possibly TRBD1 on 5 matching bases. Trimming cost V 3 bases and J 7 bases, with 15 bases left between them. The CDR3 length is 14 residues. The CDR3 sequence: CASSFSWGFRGYTF. The CDR3 DNA sequence: TGTGCCAGCAGTTTTAGTTGGGGGTTCCGTGGCTACACCTTC.

The rearrangement links TRBV4-1 to TRBJ1-4, with TRBD1 matching over 8 bases. J was trimmed by 4 bases and V by 1 base; bases with no gene match: 2. This CDR3 has 15 residues. CDR1 is MGHRA and CDR2 is YSYEKL in the germline V gene. The CDR3 DNA sequence: TGCGCCAGCAGCCAAGCAGACAGGGGTAATGAAAAACTGTTTTTT. It codes for CASSQADRGNEKLFF.

V and J are TRBV20-1 and TRBJ2-3, with D perhaps matching TRBD2 (6 bases). Between the trimmed V and J ends, which lost 3 bases and 2 bases, there was a span of 21 bases. The germline V gene encodes CDR1 DFQATT and CDR2 SNEGSKA (reference sequence). CDR3 length: 17 amino acids. CDR3 bases: TGCAGTGCTAGTCCCACTTCCGGACTAACAACCACAGATACGCAGTATTTT. Protein sequence: CSASPTSGLTTTDTQYF.